These T cell receptor beta chains were read from a single sample in a study of T cells in Graves' hyperthyroidism and ophthalmopathy. One entry per CDR3 protein results from TCRdb running MiXCR on the multiplex PCR reads. Of about 590,000 distinct CDR3 sequences listed, more than 15% were seen once; the top ten hold under 7.5%. The sample consisted of blood. The receptors shown here come from a woman aged 25 to 39 with Graves' hyperthyroidism. Each CDR3 is given with its conserved first and last residue. A D gene is named only where the DNA matches it firmly. Rows give clone size only sometimes, using once, few, many, or a class for an expanded clone.

abundance,v_gene,j_gene,d_gene,CDR3nt,CDR3aa
few,TRBV9,TRBJ2-7,NA,TGTGCCAGCAGCGTAGGAAGCGCGCCGAGAGACGAGCAGTACTTC,CASSVGSAPRDEQYF
NA,TRBV20-1,TRBJ1-2,TRBD1,TGCAGTGCTAGAGTCAGGGGGAGCGGCTATGGCTACACCTTC,CSARVRGSGYGYTF
many,TRBV28,TRBJ2-7,TRBD2,TGTGCCAGCAGTCCGTGGACTAGCGGAAGCTCCTACGAGCAGTACTTC,CASSPWTSGSSYEQYF
NA,TRBV4-3,TRBJ1-2,NA,TGCGCCAGCAGCCAAGATCGCGGGGGGTCCTATGGCTACACCTTC,CASSQDRGGSYGYTF
few,TRBV18,TRBJ2-1,TRBD2,TGTGCCAGCTCACCAAAGGTTGGAAGCGGGAGTTACAATGAGCAGTTCTTC,CASSPKVGSGSYNEQFF
NA,TRBV30,TRBJ1-4,NA,TGTGCCTGGGAATCGACAGCGAGAGGTGAAAAACTGTTTTTT,CAWESTARGEKLFF
few,TRBV3-1,TRBJ2-6,NA,TGTGCCAGCAGCGTATCCAACTCTGGGGCCAACGTCCTGACTTTC,CASSVSNSGANVLTF
many,TRBV28,TRBJ2-2,NA,TGTGCCAGCAGTTTATTATTCCAGCAAAACGGGGAGCTGTTTTTT,CASSLLFQQNGELFF
few,TRBV14,TRBJ2-3,NA,TGTGCCAGCAGCCAAGTCGGGCGGGTTACTACTAGCACAGATACGCAGTATTTT,CASSQVGRVTTSTDTQYF
many,TRBV6-5,TRBJ2-7,NA,TGTGCCAGCAGTTACCTGGCCCCACACAGGGAGAAAGGCTACGAGCAGTACTTC,CASSYLAPHREKGYEQYF
many,TRBV29-1,TRBJ1-2,NA,TGCAGCGTTGAAGACCGGGGCCGAAGCGGCTACACCTTC,CSVEDRGRSGYTF
many,TRBV6-5,TRBJ2-1,NA,TGTGCCAGCAGTTACTCGGTTTTCTCGGACTCCTACAATGAGCAGTTCTTC,CASSYSVFSDSYNEQFF
NA,TRBV7-3,TRBJ1-4,TRBD1,TGTGCCAGCAGCTTGTGGACAGGGAGCACGGCTAATGAAAAACTGTTTTTT,CASSLWTGSTANEKLFF
many,TRBV7-2,TRBJ2-7,NA,TGTGCCAGCAGCTTAAAATCCGAGCAGTACTTC,CASSLKSEQYF
many,TRBV3-1,TRBJ1-5,NA,TGTGCCAGCAGCCCTGGGCAGGGGCGGCGTCAGCCCCAGCATTTT,CASSPGQGRRQPQHF
NA,TRBV20-1,TRBJ1-2,TRBD1,TGCAGTGCTAAGGAAGTGGACAGGGGGCGGGGCTACACCTTC,CSAKEVDRGRGYTF
few,TRBV7-9,TRBJ1-1,TRBD1,TGTGCCAGCAGGACCACAGGGGGCGCGAACACTGAAGCTTTCTTT,CASRTTGGANTEAFF
few,TRBV2,TRBJ2-2,NA,TGTGCCAGCAGTGAAGTACGGGGAACCGGGGAGCTGTTTTTT,CASSEVRGTGELFF
many,TRBV27,TRBJ2-1,NA,TGTGCCAGCAGTTGGGACTCCTACAATGAGCAGTTCTTC,CASSWDSYNEQFF
many,TRBV6-1,TRBJ2-7,TRBD2,TGTGCCAGCAGTCTCATCCCCGGGACTAGCGGGAGCTACGAGCAGTACTTC,CASSLIPGTSGSYEQYF
few,TRBV6-5,TRBJ2-3,TRBD1,TGTGCCAGCAGTTACGCCGCCTCCGAGGACAGGGCCGCAGATACGCAGTATTTT,CASSYAASEDRAADTQYF
many,TRBV7-9,TRBJ2-7,TRBD2,TGTGCCAGCAGCTTGGCAAGCGGGAGGGACGAGCAGTACTTC,CASSLASGRDEQYF
few,TRBV25-1,TRBJ2-7,NA,TGTGCCAGCAGTGCTCGGGAATGGAGGGAGCAGTACTTC,CASSAREWREQYF
NA,TRBV6-1,TRBJ1-6,TRBD1,TGTGTCACGACACGAGAGACAGGGCGGCCACCCCTCCACTTT,CVTTRETGRPPLHF
few,TRBV12-3/TRBV12-4,TRBJ1-6,NA,TGTGCCAGCAGCAGAACGGCACAATCACCCCTCCACTTT,CASSRTAQSPLHF
many,TRBV12-3/TRBV12-4,TRBJ2-7,NA,TGTGCCAGCAGTTTGTTGACAGCGTACGAGCAGTACTTC,CASSLLTAYEQYF
NA,TRBV6-1,TRBJ2-1,TRBD1,TGTGCCAGCAGTTCCGGGACAGGTCTTGGGGAGCAGTTCTTC,CASSSGTGLGEQFF
few,TRBV12-5,TRBJ2-1,TRBD1,TGTGCTAGTGGCCCCGGGACAGGACCCTACAATGAGCAGTTCTTC,CASGPGTGPYNEQFF
many,TRBV5-5,TRBJ1-5,NA,TGTGCCAGCAGCAACACCAGAGATCAGCCCCAGCATTTT,CASSNTRDQPQHF
NA,TRBV9,TRBJ1-1,NA,TGTGCCAGCAGCGTAGCTTTGGACACTGAAGCTTTCTTT,CASSVALDTEAFF
many,TRBV6-2/TRBV6-3,TRBJ2-7,NA,TGTGCCAGCAGGACAGACAGGAGCTACTACGAGCAGTACTTC,CASRTDRSYYEQYF
many,TRBV2,TRBJ2-1,TRBD2,TGTGCCAGCAGACCGCGAAGGACTAGCGGGACGGATGAGCAGTTCTTC,CASRPRRTSGTDEQFF
NA,TRBV13,TRBJ2-2,TRBD2,TGTGCCAGCAGCTTCTCCGGGACTAGCGGTAACACCGGGGAGCTGTTTTTT,CASSFSGTSGNTGELFF
once,TRBV5-1,TRBJ2-1,NA,TGCGCCAGCAGCTTATCTAGTCTCCGGGGGAACAATGAGCAGTTCTTC,CASSLSSLRGNNEQFF
many,TRBV28,TRBJ2-7,TRBD2,TGTGCCAGCAGTTTCGCGGCTAGCGGGAGCTACGAGCAGTACTTC,CASSFAASGSYEQYF
many,TRBV11-2,TRBJ2-1,TRBD2,TGTGCCAGCAGCCACTATAGCGGGGCGAGCTCCTACAATGAGCAGTTCTTC,CASSHYSGASSYNEQFF
NA,TRBV20-1,TRBJ1-4,NA,TGCAGTGCTAGAGATCATAAACTTAGCGGGACCTCTAATGAAAAACTGTTTTTT,CSARDHKLSGTSNEKLFF
many,TRBV27,TRBJ2-2,TRBD2,TGTGCCAGCCGAGTTAGCGGGAGACCCACCGGGGAGCTGTTTTTT,CASRVSGRPTGELFF
many,TRBV12-3/TRBV12-4,TRBJ1-4,NA,TGTGCCAGCAGTCCTGGTTGGGCAACTAATGAAAAACTGTTTTTT,CASSPGWATNEKLFF
NA,TRBV6-1,TRBJ2-7,TRBD1,TGTGCCAGCAGACCCAGGGGGAGCGAGCAGTACTTC,CASRPRGSEQYF